This TCR beta chain was obtained from a study of blood T cell repertoires in COVID-19. The wider study: Acute and convalescent COVID-19 samples came from the United States, Italy and Spain.

TCRdb's table, derived via immunoSEQ multiplex PCR, lists solely in-frame clones and lacks some. The top ten clones hold about 3.2% of a sample with about 140,000 clones, roughly 85% of them seen once. Germline values: CDR1 MGHRA, CDR2 YSYEKL. This CDR3 is 16 amino acids long. Trimming cost V 2 bases and J 5 bases; bases outside gene matches: 9. The sequenced material came from peripheral blood. This clonotype originated in a man aged 50 or older with acute or convalescent COVID-19. The J gene is TRBJ1-2, the V gene TRBV4-1, with TRBD1 matching over 9 bases. The DNA of the CDR3 is TGCGCCAGCAGCCAAAATACAGGGGGCGCTTGGTATGGCTACACCTTC. It specifies CASSQNTGGAWYGYTF.